This T cell receptor beta chain was captured in a study of response to subunit inactivated influenza vaccine. Study-wide results and limits: Few new T cells, the authors suggested, are recruited by each seasonal influenza vaccination.

Of note for this clonotype: The antigen is undetermined.

From the RT-PCR reads, TCRdb called clonotypes with MiXCR, one entry per CDR3 protein. The sample includes about 780,000 distinct CDR3 sequences, under 20% of them seen just once. The junction had 10 bases not matched to a gene; V was cut back by 3 bases and J by 10 bases. The CDR3 contains 14 residues. The germline V gene has CDR1 SGDLS and CDR2 YYNGEE. This TCR came from a man aged 50 to 59 who received an inactivated influenza vaccine. The rearrangement joins TRBV9 to TRBJ2-1; 7 bases fit TRBD2. Sequencing was performed on PBMCs from blood, taken more than 4 days after vaccination. CDR3 coding DNA: TGTGCCAGCAGCGCCGGCGATGGGGGGGTCGAGCAGTTCTTC. Translating gives CASSAGDGGVEQFF.